The next 20 T cell receptor beta chains were all read from a single sample in a study of Ad26.COV2.S vaccination and SARS-CoV-2 variants. Treatment meaning: around 19 received Ad26.COV2.S at low or high dose, single or two shots; roughly five received placebo; per-sample allocation not given. After the first vaccine or placebo injection, samples were drawn on day 63. The method was immunoSEQ multiplex PCR; TCRdb's version includes in-frame clones alone and lacks a portion of them. The sample carries a few hundred thousand clones, roughly 90% recorded once. This sample comprised peripheral blood, obtained in a trial of Ad26.COV2.S vaccine versus placebo. These receptors all come from a person aged 18-60 years who received the Ad26.COV2.S COVID-19 vaccine or a placebo.

This clone showed up just once. V and J are TRBV10-3 and TRBJ1-2; maybe TRBD1 (6 bases). V was clipped by 8 bases and J by 0 bases, with 22 bases between them. CDR3 length: 17 amino acids. CDR1 and CDR2 from the germline V gene are ENHRY and SYGVKD. CDR3 in amino acids: CAIYNSGQGYSNYGYTF. The CDR3 DNA reads as TGTGCCATCTACAATTCGGGACAAGGCTATTCTAACTATGGCTACACCTTC.

This chain joins TRBV6-5 and TRBJ1-3, with D unclear. Germline-derived CDR1 and CDR2 are MNHEY and SVGAGI. The ends were cut back, 6 bases at V and 0 bases at J, with 12 bases in the middle. This CDR3 spans 15 amino acids. The CDR3, as DNA: TGTGCCAGCAGACTGCGTCTGAACTCTGGAAACACCATATATTTT. Its translation is CASRLRLNSGNTIYF.

The chain couples TRBV5-4 to TRBJ1-2; 7 nucleotides agree with TRBD1. This CDR3 has 14 residues. Germline V gene sequence: CDR1 SGHNT, CDR2 YYREEE (reference sequence). The ends lost 0 bases at V and 4 bases at J; junction bases unmatched: 3. CDR3 region: CASSLVRQGYGYTF. The CDR3 DNA follows: TGTGCCAGCAGCTTGGTTCGACAGGGCTATGGCTACACCTTC.

This sequence joins TRBV18 and TRBJ2-5, with TRBD2 matching 10 bases. V was clipped by 3 bases and J by 5 bases; unmatched bases: 0. Germline V gives CDR1 KGHSH, CDR2 LQKENI. The CDR3 is 13 residues long. CDR3 nucleotide sequence: TGTGCCAGCTCACCGACTAGCGGGGAGACCCAGTACTTC. Amino acid sequence: CASSPTSGETQYF.

The V gene is TRBV27, the J gene TRBJ2-5, with D hard to call. The germline gives CDR1 MNHEY, CDR2 SMNVEV (reference sequence). V lost 4 bases to trimming and J lost 4 bases, with 19 bases between them. The CDR3 loop spans 16 amino acids. The CDR3 region is CASSSQSFISRETQYF. The CDR3 bases are TGTGCCAGCAGTTCCCAGTCTTTTATCAGTAGAGAGACCCAGTACTTC.

The genes are TRBV12-3 or TRBV12-4 and TRBJ2-4; D ambiguous. The CDR3 has 12 residues. The ends were cut back, 8 bases at V and 7 bases at J, with 12 bases in the middle. CDR3 DNA: TGTGCCAGCGCTGACCTCGGGAACATTCAGTACTTC. Its protein product is CASADLGNIQYF.

This clone has only one observation. The rearrangement links TRBV4-2 to TRBJ2-1, with 9 bases lining up with TRBD2. The V segment lost 1 base and the J segment 2 bases; nucleotides outside the gene matches: 12. The CDR3 has 19 residues. Germline V gene sequence: CDR1 LGHNA, CDR2 YNFKEQ. The CDR3 DNA sequence: TGTGCCAGCAGCCAAGGGACTAGCGAGGACAATCCAACCTACAATGAGCAGTTCTTC. Its protein is CASSQGTSEDNPTYNEQFF.

This chain connects TRBV5-6 to TRBJ2-1; TRBD2 agrees at 9 bases. The trim removed 3 bases at V and 8 bases at J, leaving 9 bases unmatched. From germline, CDR1 is SGHDT and CDR2 YYEEEE. The CDR3 covers 15 residues. CDR3 region: CASSWGSSGAYEQFF. Written as DNA, the CDR3 is TGTGCCAGCAGCTGGGGGTCTAGCGGGGCATATGAGCAGTTCTTC.

The V gene is TRBV4-3, the J gene TRBJ2-6; D is uncertain. The CDR3 has 16 residues. Per germline, CDR1 LGHNA and CDR2 YSLEER. Trimming shortened V by 2 bases and J by 2 bases, and 10 bases separated the two germline ends. CDR3 loop: CASSQRYVAGANVLTF. The CDR3, as DNA: TGCGCCAGCAGCCAAAGATATGTAGCTGGGGCCAACGTCCTGACTTTC.

V and J are TRBV6-5 and TRBJ2-1; D possibly corresponds to TRBD1 (5 bases). The CDR3 covers 14 residues. V lost 0 bases, J lost 6 bases, and 9 bases lay in between. The germline V gene encodes CDR1 MNHEY and CDR2 SVGAGI. CDR3: CASSYSGAGNEQFF. The CDR3 DNA reads as TGTGCCAGCAGTTACTCAGGGGCAGGCAATGAGCAGTTCTTC.

V and J are TRBV7-8 and TRBJ2-5; TRBD2 agrees at 9 bases. Germline CDR1 is SGHVS and CDR2 is FQNEAQ. This CDR3 has 15 amino acids. The V gene end was trimmed by 4 bases and the J gene end by 4 bases; junction bases not matched to a gene: 7. In DNA, the CDR3 is TGTGCCAGCAGCTCGAGCGGGGGGCCTGGAGAGACCCAGTACTTC. Its translation: CASSSSGGPGETQYF.

This clone has a single count. The gene calls are TRBV27 and TRBJ2-7, with 7 nucleotides matching TRBD2. The CDR3 covers 14 residues. CDR1 is MNHEY, CDR2 SMNVEV, per germline (reference sequence). J was trimmed by 5 bases and V by 3 bases; bases with no gene match: 7. The CDR3 DNA follows: TGTGCCAGCAGTTTTGGACTAGGCGCCGACGAGCAGTACTTC. Its translation: CASSFGLGADEQYF.

The chain is built from TRBV4-3 and TRBJ2-1; D perhaps matches TRBD2 (6 bases). Trimming took off 4 bases at V and 2 bases at J, with 9 bases between the two ends. Germline V gene lookup returns CDR1 LGHNA and CDR2 YSLEER. The CDR3 spans 14 residues. The CDR3 loop reads CASSLGTAYNEQFF. The CDR3 nucleotides read TGCGCCAGCAGCCTTGGGACTGCCTACAATGAGCAGTTCTTC.

The chain uses TRBV9 and TRBJ2-3, with 7 bases that match TRBD2. Germline V CDR1 and CDR2: SGDLS, YYNGEE. The CDR3 has 17 residues. V was pared by 0 bases and J by 3 bases, with 10 bases of the junction left unmatched. This CDR3 is CASSVDPMGRVTDTQYF. The CDR3 bases are TGTGCCAGCAGCGTAGATCCAATGGGGAGGGTAACAGATACGCAGTATTTT.

This sequence joins TRBV7-8 and TRBJ2-3, with a weak D call TRBD2 (5 bases). This CDR3 is 14 amino acids long. Germline V gene lookup returns CDR1 SGHVS and CDR2 FQNEAQ. Trimming cost V 5 bases and J 4 bases, with 13 bases left between them. CDR3 sequence reads: CASSTPEAADTQYF. As DNA, the CDR3 is TGTGCCAGCAGCACTCCGGAGGCAGCAGATACGCAGTATTTT. The full variable domain, in which reference TRBV7-8 and TRBJ2-3 provide the parts outside the CDR3, is GAGVSQSPRYKVAKRGQDVALRCDPISGHVSLFWYQQALGQGPEFLTYFQNEAQLDKSGLPSDRFFAERPEGSVSTLKIQRTQQEDSAVYLCASSTPEAADTQYFGPGTRLTVL.

The rearrangement links TRBV18 to TRBJ2-2; TRBD1 agrees at 7 bases. The CDR3 contains 15 residues. The ends lost 5 bases at V and 3 bases at J; junction bases unmatched: 6. Germline CDR1 reads KGHSH; CDR2 reads LQKENI. DNA for the CDR3: TGTGCCAGCTCAACCCGACAGGGAGACACCGGGGAGCTGTTTTTT. As protein: CASSTRQGDTGELFF.

The genes are TRBV28 and TRBJ2-6; D unclear. From germline, CDR1 is MDHEN and CDR2 SYDVKM. Deletions cut 5 bases from V and 0 bases from J, with 8 bases between. The CDR3 totals 15 residues. The CDR3 DNA reads TGTGCCAGCAGTGACCAGTTCTCTGGGGCCAACGTCCTGACTTTC. Its translation is CASSDQFSGANVLTF.

This clone has a handful of counts. The rearrangement joins TRBV4-1 to TRBJ1-2; no firm D call. Germline lookup yields CDR1 MGHRA and CDR2 YSYEKL. The CDR3 sequence is 14 residues long. The V end lost 0 bases, the J end lost 2 bases, and 7 bases lay between the germline ends. As DNA, the CDR3 is TGCGCCAGCAGCCAAGAGGCCAGGAACTATGGCTACACCTTC. The encoded protein is CASSQEARNYGYTF.

The chain employs TRBV5-1 and TRBJ2-5, with D tentatively TRBD1 (5 bases). The V gene lost 0 bases and the J gene lost 1 base, with 13 bases spanning the gap. The CDR3 covers 16 residues. The germline V gene has CDR1 SGHRS and CDR2 YFSETQ. In DNA, the CDR3 is TGCGCCAGCAGCTTGGCCGGGTGGGGCCCCCAAGAGACCCAGTACTTC. Its translation: CASSLAGWGPQETQYF. The whole variable domain, remainder taken from reference TRBV5-1 and TRBJ2-5, is KAGVTQTPRYLIKTRGQQVTLSCSPISGHRSVSWYQQTPGQGLQFLFEYFSETQRNKGNFPGRFSGRQFSNSRSEMNVSTLELGDSALYLCASSLAGWGPQETQYFGPGTRLLVL.

V and J are TRBV7-9 and TRBJ2-7, with unresolved D. The CDR3 has 13 amino acids. Germline loops: CDR1 SEHNR, CDR2 FQNEAQ (reference sequence). The ends were cut back, 3 bases at V and 2 bases at J, with 8 bases in the middle. The CDR3 DNA follows: TGTGCCAGCAGCTTTGTGGCAGCCTACGAGCAGTACTTC. Translating gives CASSFVAAYEQYF.